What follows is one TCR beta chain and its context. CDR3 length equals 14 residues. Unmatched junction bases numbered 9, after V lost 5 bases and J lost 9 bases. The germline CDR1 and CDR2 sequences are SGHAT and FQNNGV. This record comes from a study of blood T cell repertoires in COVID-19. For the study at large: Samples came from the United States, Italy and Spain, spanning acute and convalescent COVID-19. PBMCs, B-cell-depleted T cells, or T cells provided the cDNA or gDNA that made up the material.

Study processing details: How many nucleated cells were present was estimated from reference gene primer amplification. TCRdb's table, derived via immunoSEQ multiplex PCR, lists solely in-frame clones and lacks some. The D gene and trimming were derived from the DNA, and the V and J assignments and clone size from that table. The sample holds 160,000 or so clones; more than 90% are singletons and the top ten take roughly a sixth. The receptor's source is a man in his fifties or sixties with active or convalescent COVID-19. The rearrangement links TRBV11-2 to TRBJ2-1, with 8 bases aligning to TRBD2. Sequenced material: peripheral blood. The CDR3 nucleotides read TGTGCCAGCAGCAAAAGCGGGAGCCGGCTTGAGCAGTTCTTC. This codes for CASSKSGSRLEQFF.